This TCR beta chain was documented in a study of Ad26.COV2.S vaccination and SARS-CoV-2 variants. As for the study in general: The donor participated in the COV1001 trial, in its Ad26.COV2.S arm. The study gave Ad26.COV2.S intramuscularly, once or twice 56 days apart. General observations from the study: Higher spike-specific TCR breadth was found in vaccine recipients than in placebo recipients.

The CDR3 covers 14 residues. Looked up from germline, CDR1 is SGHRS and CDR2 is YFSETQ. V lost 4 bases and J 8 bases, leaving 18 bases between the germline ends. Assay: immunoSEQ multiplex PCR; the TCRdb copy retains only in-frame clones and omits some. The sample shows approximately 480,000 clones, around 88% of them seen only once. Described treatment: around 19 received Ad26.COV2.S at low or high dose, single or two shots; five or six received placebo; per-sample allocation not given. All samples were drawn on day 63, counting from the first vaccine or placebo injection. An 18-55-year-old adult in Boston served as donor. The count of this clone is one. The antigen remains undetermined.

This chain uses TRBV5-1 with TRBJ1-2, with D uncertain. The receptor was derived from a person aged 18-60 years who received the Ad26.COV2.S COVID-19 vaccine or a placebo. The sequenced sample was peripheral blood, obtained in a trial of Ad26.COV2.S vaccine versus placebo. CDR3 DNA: TGCGCCAGCAGCCCATACCCCGGATCGCGGGGCTACACCTTC. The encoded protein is CASSPYPGSRGYTF. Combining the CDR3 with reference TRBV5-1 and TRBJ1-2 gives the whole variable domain KAGVTQTPRYLIKTRGQQVTLSCSPISGHRSVSWYQQTPGQGLQFLFEYFSETQRNKGNFPGRFSGRQFSNSRSEMNVSTLELGDSALYLCASSPYPGSRGYTFGSGTRLTVV.